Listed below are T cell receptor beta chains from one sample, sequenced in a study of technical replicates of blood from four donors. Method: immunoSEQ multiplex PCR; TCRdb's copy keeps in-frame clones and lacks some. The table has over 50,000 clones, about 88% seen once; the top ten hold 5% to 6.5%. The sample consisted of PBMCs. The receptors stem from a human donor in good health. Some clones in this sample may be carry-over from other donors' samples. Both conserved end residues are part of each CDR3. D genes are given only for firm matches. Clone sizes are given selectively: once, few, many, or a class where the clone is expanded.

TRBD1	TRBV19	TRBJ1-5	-	CASRGQGHGNQPQHF	TGTGCCAGTAGGGGACAGGGGCACGGCAATCAGCCCCAGCATTTT
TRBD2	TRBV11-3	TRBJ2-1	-	CASSIGTSGNDEQFF	TGTGCCAGCAGCATAGGGACTAGCGGCAATGATGAGCAGTTCTTC
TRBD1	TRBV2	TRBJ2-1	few	CASNGGQVGEQFF	TGTGCCAGCAACGGAGGACAGGTCGGTGAGCAGTTCTTC
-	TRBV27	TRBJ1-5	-	CASRLGGEGQPQHF	TGTGCCAGCAGACTAGGAGGGGAAGGACAGCCCCAGCATTTT
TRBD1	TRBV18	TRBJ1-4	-	CASSPAGGSGEKLFF	TGTGCCAGCTCACCAGCAGGGGGTAGCGGTGAAAAACTGTTTTTT
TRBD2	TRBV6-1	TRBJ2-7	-	CAAAAGPTYEQYF	TGTGCCGCCGCAGCGGGGCCGACCTACGAGCAGTACTTC
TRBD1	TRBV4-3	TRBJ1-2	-	CASSRDGQGYGYTF	TGCGCCAGCAGCCGAGATGGACAGGGATATGGCTACACCTTC
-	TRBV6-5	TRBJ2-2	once	CASRLAENTGELFF	TGTGCCAGCAGACTAGCCGAGAACACCGGGGAGCTGTTTTTT
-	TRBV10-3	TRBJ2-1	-	CASADSLSSYNEQFF	TGTGCCTCCGCGGATAGCCTAAGCTCCTACAATGAGCAGTTCTTC
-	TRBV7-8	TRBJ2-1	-	CASSFRQGRTNEQFF	TGTGCCAGCAGCTTCCGGCAGGGAAGAACAAATGAGCAGTTCTTC
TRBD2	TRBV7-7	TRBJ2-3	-	CASSLSGGPPDTQYF	TGTGCCAGCAGCTTATCGGGAGGGCCCCCAGATACGCAGTATTTT
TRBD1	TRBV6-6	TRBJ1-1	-	CASRSPGTGSRTEAFF	TGTGCCAGCAGAAGCCCCGGGACAGGGAGTCGTACTGAAGCTTTCTTT
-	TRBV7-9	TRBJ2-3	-	CASSLAAGRDTQYF	TGTGCCAGCAGCTTAGCGGCAGGGCGGGATACGCAGTATTTT
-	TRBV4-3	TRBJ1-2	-	CASSLGGNYGYTF	TGCGCCAGCAGCCTTGGGGGGAACTATGGCTACACCTTC
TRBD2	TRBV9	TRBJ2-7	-	CASSTGTGDPGTSGRGSEQYF	TGTGCCAGCAGCACAGGGACAGGGGACCCGGGGACTAGCGGGAGGGGGAGCGAGCAGTACTTC
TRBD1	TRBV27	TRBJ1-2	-	CASSRTGSGYTF	TGTGCCAGCAGTAGGACAGGGAGCGGCTACACCTTC